The rows below give T cell receptor beta chains drawn from one sample of a study of T cell repertoires in cytomegalovirus infection. No antigens are known for them. TCRdb re-called the reads through MiXCR, storing one row per CDR3 protein. The sample lists approximately 74,000 distinct CDR3 sequences; roughly 40% were seen once. The sequencing here drew on CD8+ T cells from cultured PBMCs, taken from culture after CMV antigen stimulation. The receptor set was obtained from a human donor in good health (CMV status not recorded). Some clones in this sample may be carry-over from other donors' samples. CDR3s include the opening cysteine and the closing phenylalanine or tryptophan. Each record gives: CDR3 length, J gene, clone size, V gene, D gene, CDR3 protein, CDR3 DNA. D genes are given only for firm matches. Expanded clones get a size class; other rows say once, few or many, or leave the size out.

len: 13
j_gene: TRBJ2-5
abundance: few
v_gene: TRBV24-1
d_gene: .
CDR3aa: CATSQQLQETQYF
CDR3nt: TGTGCCACCAGTCAACAGCTCCAAGAGACCCAGTACTTC

len: 15
j_gene: TRBJ1-4
abundance: few
v_gene: TRBV7-2
d_gene: TRBD1
CDR3aa: CASSWDSSSGEKLFF
CDR3nt: TGTGCCAGCAGCTGGGACAGCTCCTCCGGGGAAAAACTGTTTTTT

len: 16
j_gene: TRBJ1-3
abundance: .
v_gene: TRBV27
d_gene: .
CDR3aa: CASSLGGPLSGNTIYF
CDR3nt: TGTGCCAGCAGTTTGGGGGGACCCCTCTCTGGAAACACCATATATTTT

len: 13
j_gene: TRBJ2-7
abundance: few
v_gene: TRBV10-2
d_gene: .
CDR3aa: CASSEGPVFEQYF
CDR3nt: TGCGCCAGCAGTGAGGGACCGGTATTCGAGCAGTACTTC

len: 18
j_gene: TRBJ1-6
abundance: few
v_gene: TRBV5-6
d_gene: .
CDR3aa: CASSLASGPGAYNSPLHF
CDR3nt: TGTGCCAGCAGCTTGGCCTCGGGGCCAGGGGCATATAATTCACCCCTCCACTTT

len: 15
j_gene: TRBJ2-7
abundance: few
v_gene: TRBV4-3
d_gene: .
CDR3aa: CASSPSRQGSGEQYF
CDR3nt: TGCGCCAGCAGCCCCTCTCGCCAGGGGTCTGGGGAGCAGTACTTC

len: 17
j_gene: TRBJ2-1
abundance: .
v_gene: TRBV12-3/TRBV12-4
d_gene: .
CDR3aa: CASSPGNDRSSYNEQFF
CDR3nt: TGTGCCAGCAGTCCGGGGAACGACAGGAGCTCCTACAATGAGCAGTTCTTC

len: 15
j_gene: TRBJ2-3
abundance: .
v_gene: TRBV27
d_gene: .
CDR3aa: CASSLGGRRTDTQYF
CDR3nt: TGTGCCAGCAGTTTAGGAGGGCGCCGCACAGATACGCAGTATTTT

len: 14
j_gene: TRBJ2-3
abundance: few
v_gene: TRBV9
d_gene: .
CDR3aa: CASSLGSGADTQYF
CDR3nt: TGTGCCAGCAGCCTCGGGAGTGGGGCAGATACGCAGTATTTT

len: 12
j_gene: TRBJ2-5
abundance: few
v_gene: TRBV7-6
d_gene: .
CDR3aa: CASSRLGETQYF
CDR3nt: TGTGCCAGCAGTCGCCTGGGGGAGACCCAGTACTTC

len: 17
j_gene: TRBJ2-5
abundance: .
v_gene: TRBV18
d_gene: .
CDR3aa: CASSPTPLSGRQETQYF
CDR3nt: TGTGCCAGCTCACCCACACCCCTCTCGGGGCGGCAAGAGACCCAGTACTTC

len: 13
j_gene: TRBJ2-3
abundance: .
v_gene: TRBV7-9
d_gene: .
CDR3aa: CASSSGTLDTQYF
CDR3nt: TGTGCCAGCAGCTCGGGGACCCTAGATACGCAGTATTTT

len: 14
j_gene: TRBJ2-4
abundance: .
v_gene: TRBV7-2
d_gene: .
CDR3aa: CASSLDVAKNIQYF
CDR3nt: TGTGCCAGCAGCTTAGATGTAGCCAAAAACATTCAGTACTTC

len: 16
j_gene: TRBJ2-1
abundance: .
v_gene: TRBV4-1
d_gene: .
CDR3aa: CASSQDPGGRYNEQFF
CDR3nt: TGCGCCAGCAGCCAAGATCCCGGGGGGCGGTACAATGAGCAGTTCTTC

len: 18
j_gene: TRBJ1-4
abundance: .
v_gene: TRBV6-5
d_gene: TRBD1
CDR3aa: CASSYSGTGIFPNEKLFF
CDR3nt: TGTGCCAGCAGTTACTCCGGGACAGGGATTTTCCCTAATGAAAAACTGTTTTTT

len: 14
j_gene: TRBJ2-7
abundance: few
v_gene: TRBV28
d_gene: TRBD1
CDR3aa: CASSPGQGPYEQYF
CDR3nt: TGTGCCAGCAGCCCGGGACAGGGACCCTACGAGCAGTACTTC

len: 17
j_gene: TRBJ2-7
abundance: .
v_gene: TRBV7-8
d_gene: TRBD1
CDR3aa: CASSLGWRQGEWHEQYF
CDR3nt: TGTGCCAGCAGCTTAGGGTGGCGTCAGGGGGAGTGGCACGAGCAGTACTTC

len: 18
j_gene: TRBJ2-3
abundance: .
v_gene: TRBV7-2
d_gene: .
CDR3aa: CASSLEFLGGGATDTQYF
CDR3nt: TGTGCCAGCAGTTTGGAATTTCTGGGTGGGGGGGCGACAGATACGCAGTATTTT

len: 15
j_gene: TRBJ2-2
abundance: .
v_gene: TRBV29-1
d_gene: .
CDR3aa: CSVVSFYNSSGELFF
CDR3nt: TGCAGCGTTGTAAGCTTCTACAACAGTTCCGGGGAGCTGTTTTTT

len: 15
j_gene: TRBJ2-1
abundance: .
v_gene: TRBV29-1
d_gene: TRBD2
CDR3aa: CSVELLAGGYNEQFF
CDR3nt: TGCAGCGTTGAACTCCTAGCGGGGGGCTACAATGAGCAGTTCTTC

len: 13
j_gene: TRBJ1-5
abundance: .
v_gene: TRBV6-5
d_gene: .
CDR3aa: CASAGKGNQPQHF
CDR3nt: TGTGCCAGCGCAGGGAAGGGCAATCAGCCCCAGCATTTT

len: 13
j_gene: TRBJ1-1
abundance: .
v_gene: TRBV19
d_gene: .
CDR3aa: CASSIAVNTEAFF
CDR3nt: TGTGCCAGTAGTATTGCTGTGAACACTGAAGCTTTCTTT

len: 18
j_gene: TRBJ2-1
abundance: .
v_gene: TRBV27
d_gene: TRBD1
CDR3aa: CASSLSTGEDRVVNEQFF
CDR3nt: TGTGCCAGCAGTTTATCGACGGGGGAGGACAGGGTCGTAAATGAGCAGTTCTTC

len: 16
j_gene: TRBJ2-2
abundance: .
v_gene: TRBV7-9
d_gene: .
CDR3aa: CASSSYGDELTGELFF
CDR3nt: TGTGCCAGCAGCTCATACGGGGACGAGCTCACCGGGGAGCTGTTTTTT

len: 14
j_gene: TRBJ2-7
abundance: .
v_gene: TRBV28
d_gene: .
CDR3aa: CASTQDGRNYEQYF
CDR3nt: TGTGCCAGCACCCAAGACGGGCGCAATTACGAGCAGTACTTC

len: 14
j_gene: TRBJ2-7
abundance: few
v_gene: TRBV6-2/TRBV6-3
d_gene: .
CDR3aa: CASSYSPSAYEQYF
CDR3nt: TGTGCCAGCAGTTACTCCCCCAGTGCCTACGAGCAGTACTTC

len: 17
j_gene: TRBJ2-1
abundance: .
v_gene: TRBV6-6
d_gene: .
CDR3aa: CASSYVRWDTEYNEQFF
CDR3nt: TGTGCCAGCAGTTACGTGAGGTGGGACACCGAATACAATGAGCAGTTCTTC

len: 14
j_gene: TRBJ2-4
abundance: .
v_gene: TRBV12-3/TRBV12-4
d_gene: TRBD1
CDR3aa: CASSLGQGQNIQYF
CDR3nt: TGTGCCAGCAGCCTGGGACAGGGTCAAAACATTCAGTACTTC

len: 16
j_gene: TRBJ2-5
abundance: .
v_gene: TRBV5-6
d_gene: .
CDR3aa: CASSFGAGDLRETQYF
CDR3nt: TGTGCCAGCAGTTTTGGGGCAGGGGACCTCCGGGAGACCCAGTACTTC

len: 16
j_gene: TRBJ2-7
abundance: many
v_gene: TRBV13
d_gene: TRBD1
CDR3aa: CASSSLDRGRNYEQYF
CDR3nt: TGTGCCAGCAGCTCTCTCGACAGGGGCCGCAACTACGAGCAGTACTTC

len: 13
j_gene: TRBJ1-4
abundance: .
v_gene: TRBV27
d_gene: .
CDR3aa: CASSFTENEKLFF
CDR3nt: TGTGCCAGCAGTTTTACTGAGAATGAAAAACTGTTTTTT

len: 15
j_gene: TRBJ1-1
abundance: few
v_gene: TRBV7-2
d_gene: .
CDR3aa: CASSLVGGLNTEAFF
CDR3nt: TGTGCCAGCAGCTTAGTGGGGGGGCTAAATACTGAAGCTTTCTTT

len: 18
j_gene: TRBJ1-2
abundance: few
v_gene: TRBV7-9
d_gene: TRBD1
CDR3aa: CATLGPVRTGEFHYGYTF
CDR3nt: TGTGCCACATTAGGACCGGTGCGGACAGGAGAATTCCACTATGGCTACACCTTC

len: 14
j_gene: TRBJ2-3
abundance: .
v_gene: TRBV6-2/TRBV6-3
d_gene: .
CDR3aa: CASSYSTSSDTQYF
CDR3nt: TGTGCCAGCAGTTACTCGACTTCATCAGATACGCAGTATTTT

len: 15
j_gene: TRBJ2-5
abundance: .
v_gene: TRBV12-3/TRBV12-4
d_gene: TRBD1
CDR3aa: CASSLSTGFLETQYF
CDR3nt: TGTGCCAGCAGTTTGTCGACAGGGTTCCTAGAGACCCAGTACTTC

len: 14
j_gene: TRBJ1-2
abundance: once
v_gene: TRBV27
d_gene: .
CDR3aa: CASSLRRRDYGYTF
CDR3nt: TGTGCCAGCAGTCTTCGCAGGCGAGACTATGGCTACACCTTC

len: 12
j_gene: TRBJ1-4
abundance: .
v_gene: TRBV29-1
d_gene: .
CDR3aa: CSVSLANEKLFF
CDR3nt: TGCAGCGTTAGCTTGGCTAATGAAAAACTGTTTTTT

len: 12
j_gene: TRBJ2-1
abundance: few
v_gene: TRBV27
d_gene: .
CDR3aa: CASSTFYNEQFF
CDR3nt: TGTGCCAGCAGTACTTTCTACAATGAGCAGTTCTTC

len: 14
j_gene: TRBJ2-1
abundance: few
v_gene: TRBV12-3/TRBV12-4
d_gene: .
CDR3aa: CASSQSSSYNEQFF
CDR3nt: TGTGCCAGCAGCCAGAGTAGCTCCTACAATGAGCAGTTCTTC

len: 16
j_gene: TRBJ2-1
abundance: .
v_gene: TRBV7-9
d_gene: TRBD1
CDR3aa: CASSSGQGENYNEQFF
CDR3nt: TGTGCCAGCAGCTCCGGGCAGGGGGAAAACTACAATGAGCAGTTCTTC

len: 13
j_gene: TRBJ1-4
abundance: .
v_gene: TRBV29-1
d_gene: .
CDR3aa: CSVGGGFNEKLFF
CDR3nt: TGCAGCGTGGGCGGGGGCTTTAATGAAAAACTGTTTTTT

len: 19
j_gene: TRBJ1-2
abundance: few
v_gene: TRBV25-1
d_gene: .
CDR3aa: CASSEHRGVTADSNYGYTF
CDR3nt: TGTGCCAGCAGTGAACATAGGGGGGTGACAGCCGATTCTAACTATGGCTACACCTTC

len: 15
j_gene: TRBJ1-2
abundance: few
v_gene: TRBV27
d_gene: .
CDR3aa: CASSPTSTHFYGYTF
CDR3nt: TGTGCCAGCAGTCCTACTTCGACGCACTTCTATGGCTACACCTTC

len: 16
j_gene: TRBJ1-5
abundance: .
v_gene: TRBV28
d_gene: .
CDR3aa: CASSLRGGRSNQPQHF
CDR3nt: TGTGCCAGCAGTTTACGGGGGGGTAGGAGCAATCAGCCCCAGCATTTT

len: 17
j_gene: TRBJ2-2
abundance: .
v_gene: TRBV7-8
d_gene: .
CDR3aa: CASSLAITLANTGELFF
CDR3nt: TGTGCCAGCAGCTTAGCGATAACCCTGGCGAACACCGGGGAGCTGTTTTTT

len: 14
j_gene: TRBJ2-1
abundance: .
v_gene: TRBV7-9
d_gene: .
CDR3aa: CASSPLTLGEEQFF
CDR3nt: TGTGCCAGCAGCCCCCTGACCCTAGGGGAGGAGCAGTTCTTC

len: 22
j_gene: TRBJ2-3
abundance: many
v_gene: TRBV11-2
d_gene: TRBD2
CDR3aa: CASSLNPSVVGLRGGRGDTQYF
CDR3nt: TGTGCCAGCAGCTTAAACCCCTCCGTCGTGGGTTTGCGGGGGGGCCGTGGAGATACGCAGTATTTT

len: 14
j_gene: TRBJ2-1
abundance: .
v_gene: TRBV10-2
d_gene: .
CDR3aa: CASINRVSENEQFF
CDR3nt: TGCGCCAGCATCAACAGGGTGAGCGAGAATGAGCAGTTCTTC

len: 17
j_gene: TRBJ2-5
abundance: .
v_gene: TRBV6-5
d_gene: TRBD2
CDR3aa: CASSYSWASGVQETQYF
CDR3nt: TGTGCCAGCAGTTACTCGTGGGCTAGCGGGGTACAAGAGACCCAGTACTTC

len: 15
j_gene: TRBJ2-2
abundance: few
v_gene: TRBV29-1
d_gene: .
CDR3aa: CSAESGTANTGELFF
CDR3nt: TGCAGCGCTGAGTCCGGGACCGCGAACACCGGGGAGCTGTTTTTT

len: 12
j_gene: TRBJ1-1
abundance: .
v_gene: TRBV5-1
d_gene: .
CDR3aa: CASRNRGAEAFF
CDR3nt: TGCGCCAGCCGCAATCGGGGCGCTGAAGCTTTCTTT

len: 16
j_gene: TRBJ2-7
abundance: many
v_gene: TRBV7-2
d_gene: TRBD1
CDR3aa: CASSYTAGGATYEQYF
CDR3nt: TGTGCCAGCAGCTACACCGCAGGGGGTGCGACGTACGAGCAGTACTTC

len: 17
j_gene: TRBJ2-1
abundance: few
v_gene: TRBV15
d_gene: .
CDR3aa: CATSSSSGGVYENEQFF
CDR3nt: TGTGCCACCAGCAGCAGTTCCGGGGGAGTTTATGAGAATGAGCAGTTCTTC